The 20 T cell receptor beta chains given below trace back to one sample, sequenced in a study of blood T cell repertoires in COVID-19. Repertoires were generated with immunoSEQ multiplex PCR, while TCRdb's copy carries only in-frame clones and drops some. The data show around 45,000 clones, approximately 86% seen once. The specimen was peripheral blood. The receptors here all came from a man aged 55 to 69 with active or convalescent COVID-19.

The chain has TRBV20-1 and TRBJ2-7, with a tentative D call TRBD2 (6 bases). The CDR3 is 14 amino acids. Trimming stripped 3 bases from V and 2 bases from J, with 14 bases between. Per germline, CDR1 DFQATT and CDR2 SNEGSKA (reference sequence). The chain's CDR3 is CSASDGSVTYEQYF. The CDR3 nucleotides read TGCAGTGCTAGTGACGGGAGTGTTACCTACGAGCAGTACTTC.

In this sample, this clone turned up once. CDR3 bases: TGTGCCAGCAGTTACTCATGGACAGGGAGTAACGAAAAACTGTTTTTT. As protein: CASSYSWTGSNEKLFF. This chain uses TRBV6-2 or TRBV6-3 with TRBJ1-4, with 8 bases matching TRBD1. Germline V lookup: CDR1 MNHEY, CDR2 SVGEGT. CDR3 size: 16 residues. V shed 0 bases, J shed 8 bases, and the junction held 8 bases outside the gene matches.

This clone was counted once. The chain uses TRBV5-1 and TRBJ1-2, with TRBD1 matching 10 bases. Germline V CDR1 and CDR2: SGHRS, YFSETQ. After removal of 4 bases from V and 0 bases from J, the junction contained 3 bases not matched to a gene. The CDR3 length is 15 residues. In DNA form, the CDR3 reads TGCGCCAGCAGCAGACAGGGGGCATCTAACTATGGCTACACCTTC. Protein: CASSRQGASNYGYTF.

This clone has only a few counts. The CDR3 bases are TGTGCCAGCAGTGACCCTAACAGATTAGGCTACACCTTC. Protein sequence: CASSDPNRLGYTF. The chain uses TRBV6-4 and TRBJ1-2; D is ambiguous. Trimming removed 2 bases at V and 8 bases at J, with 12 bases between. The CDR3 covers 13 residues. CDR1 and CDR2 from the germline V gene are MRHNA and SNTAGT.

The chain links TRBV6-2 or TRBV6-3 to TRBJ1-2, with 7 bases lining up with TRBD1. Germline V gene data show CDR1 as MNHEY and CDR2 as SVGEGT. The CDR3 contains 13 residues. The V segment lost 6 bases and the J segment 8 bases; nucleotides outside the gene matches: 9. The CDR3 reads CASSRGQLEGYTF. Written as DNA, the CDR3 is TGTGCCAGCAGCCGGGGACAGCTAGAAGGCTACACCTTC.

This clone was picked up one time. The chain employs TRBV6-5 and TRBJ1-3; 7 bases match TRBD1. Germline trimming cut 6 bases from V and 0 bases from J; bases unmatched to any gene: 5. There are 15 residues in the CDR3. Germline CDR1 is MNHEY and CDR2 is SVGAGI. The CDR3: CASSTGTASGNTIYF. The CDR3 bases are TGTGCCAGCAGCACCGGGACAGCCTCTGGAAACACCATATATTTT.

The chain combines TRBV5-1 with TRBJ1-1; a weak D match, TRBD1 (5 bases). The CDR3 is made up of 16 amino acids. Trimming shortened V by 4 bases and J by 0 bases, and 16 bases separated the two germline ends. From germline, CDR1 is SGHRS and CDR2 YFSETQ. CDR3 loop: CASSPGLGAVNTEAFF. CDR3 nucleotide sequence: TGCGCCAGCAGCCCAGGGTTGGGCGCAGTGAACACTGAAGCTTTCTTT.

The chain couples TRBV20-1 to TRBJ1-5; 7 nucleotides align to TRBD1. The CDR3 sequence is 18 residues long. CDR1 DFQATT and CDR2 SNEGSKA come from the germline V gene (reference sequence). V lost 3 bases and J lost 4; bases outside the gene matches: 18. CDR3 DNA: TGCAGTGCTAGTCCCCACCTAGGAGGCAGGGGGATTAATCAGCCCCAGCATTTT. Translating it yields CSASPHLGGRGINQPQHF.

This chain joins TRBV5-1 and TRBJ2-5; 15 positions agree with TRBD2. V was clipped by 4 bases and J by 5 bases; unmatched bases: 6. The CDR3 covers 16 residues. From germline, CDR1 is SGHRS and CDR2 YFSETQ. The DNA for the CDR3 is TGCGCCAGCAGCCCGGGACTAGCGGGGGGCAGGGAGACCCAGTACTTC. Protein product: CASSPGLAGGRETQYF.

This chain connects TRBV27 to TRBJ1-1; 9 bases agree with TRBD1. Germline values: CDR1 MNHEY, CDR2 SMNVEV (reference sequence). The trim removed 5 bases at V and 3 bases at J, leaving 13 bases unmatched. The CDR3 is 17 amino acids. The chain's CDR3 is CASSPGTGSMLDTEAFF. CDR3 nucleotide sequence: TGTGCCAGCAGTCCTGGGACAGGGAGTATGTTGGACACTGAAGCTTTCTTT.

The J gene is TRBJ1-6, the V gene TRBV3-1 (or the pseudogene TRBV3-2), with 7 nucleotides matching TRBD1. J was trimmed by 8 bases and V by 7 bases; bases with no gene match: 5. The CDR3 is 13 residues long. Germline V gives CDR1 LGHDT, CDR2 YNNKEL (reference sequence). This CDR3 reads CASTLTGDSPLHF. The DNA for the CDR3 is TGTGCCAGCACCCTAACAGGGGATTCACCCCTCCACTTT.

CDR3 sequence: CAWSLPLPGVNTEAFF. CDR3 sequence (DNA): TGTGCCTGGAGCCTCCCTCTTCCGGGAGTGAACACTGAAGCTTTCTTT. This chain uses TRBV30 with TRBJ1-1, with unresolved D. The length of the CDR3 is 16 residues. Trimming left V 3 bases short and J 0 bases short, with 17 bases between. Germline values: CDR1 GTSNPN, CDR2 SVGIG (reference sequence).

The rearrangement joins TRBV4-1 to TRBJ2-7, with 7 bases identical to TRBD1. The CDR3 loop spans 14 amino acids. With 1 base clipped from V and 3 bases from J, the junction kept 3 bases outside the gene matches. The germline gives CDR1 MGHRA, CDR2 YSYEKL. The CDR3 DNA reads as TGCGCCAGCAGCCAAGGGGCAGGGGGCTACGAGCAGTACTTC. It is translated as CASSQGAGGYEQYF.

This clone turned up a few times. The chain carries TRBV6-1 and TRBJ1-2, with TRBD1 matching over 7 bases. With V trimmed by 2 bases and J by 7 bases, 7 bases remained unmatched. The CDR3 has 14 residues. Germline loops: CDR1 MNHNS, CDR2 SASEGT. CDR3 bases: TGTGCCAGCAGTGAATACAGGGGTAGCGGTGGCTACACCTTC. Translating gives CASSEYRGSGGYTF.

This clone was seen a handful of times. The chain employs TRBV7-2 and TRBJ2-2; D may be TRBD2 (5 bases). The CDR3 is 18 amino acids. Trimming shortened V by 1 base and J by 1 base, and 16 bases separated the two germline ends. CDR1 and CDR2 (germline): SGHTA, FQGNSA. CDR3 residues: CASSLEGLRTLNTGELFF. CDR3 nucleotides: TGTGCCAGCAGCTTAGAAGGTTTGAGGACTCTGAACACCGGGGAGCTGTTTTTT.

The rearrangement uses TRBV3-1 (or the pseudogene TRBV3-2) and TRBJ2-7; perhaps TRBD2 as D (6 bases). Germline CDR1 and CDR2: LGHDT and YNNKEL (reference sequence). The CDR3 length is 15 residues. V lost 4 bases, J lost 6 bases, and 19 bases lay in between. The chain's CDR3 is CASSRDVATSIEQYF. The DNA of the CDR3 is TGTGCCAGCAGCCGAGACGTAGCCACTAGCATCGAGCAGTACTTC.

The chain couples TRBV19 to TRBJ1-2, with unresolved D. Germline V gives CDR1 LNHDA, CDR2 SQIVND (reference sequence). The CDR3 contains 14 residues. V was pared by 3 bases and J by 4 bases, with 12 bases between. CDR3 bases: TGTGCCAGTAGTATTACCGCCAGTTCCTATGGCTACACCTTC. Translating it yields CASSITASSYGYTF. The complete variable domain, with remaining parts taken from reference TRBV19 and TRBJ1-2, reads DGGITQSPKYLFRKEGQNVTLSCEQNLNHDAMYWYRQDPGQGLRLIYYSQIVNDFQKGDIAEGYSVSREKKESFPLTVTSAQKNPTAFYLCASSITASSYGYTFGSGTRLTVV.

The chain joins TRBV29-1 to TRBJ1-2, with D unresolved. Germline V gene data show CDR1 as SQVTM and CDR2 as ANQGSEA. Trimming removed 4 bases at V and 6 bases at J, with 12 bases between. There are 12 residues in the CDR3. The chain's CDR3 is CSVGGVEDGYTF. The CDR3 coding sequence is TGCAGCGTTGGCGGGGTTGAGGATGGCTACACCTTC.

J is TRBJ2-1 and V is TRBV11-3; D unclear. The CDR3 loop spans 13 amino acids. V was shortened by 5 bases and J by 3 bases, with 8 bases between the two germline ends. The germline V gene encodes CDR1 SGHNT and CDR2 YENEEA. The CDR3: CASSVQNYNEQFF. The CDR3 nucleotides read TGTGCCAGCAGCGTCCAGAACTACAATGAGCAGTTCTTC.

This chain uses TRBV24-1 with TRBJ2-5; the match to TRBD1 covers 9 bases. The V gene end was trimmed by 4 bases and the J gene end by 1 base; junction bases not matched to a gene: 6. CDR3 length: 16 amino acids. Germline-derived CDR1 and CDR2 are KGHDR and SFDVKD. This CDR3 reads CATSDPTGGGQETQYF. The CDR3 region has the DNA TGTGCCACCAGTGACCCCACAGGGGGCGGCCAAGAGACCCAGTACTTC.